This TCR beta chain was profiled in a study of shared clonotypes between healthy human individuals. Overall study context: Two women and three men aged 18 to 49 made up the donors.

Study-wide findings and caveats: Generation probabilities of non-shared clonotypes were lower (relative to those shared by all four donors). Blood was the sole source, and tissue repertoires probably differ.

Germline values: CDR1 SGHTA, CDR2 FQGNSA. The CDR3 consists of 12 residues. V was shortened by 4 bases and J by 0 bases, with 4 bases between the two germline ends. The data were produced by immunoSEQ multiplex PCR, yet TCRdb's version contains in-frame clones alone and is incomplete. This sample has millions of clones, with 85% to 95% found just once. A word on this clone: Its target is not known. The sample has other DNA sequences that encode this CDR3 too.

The TCR sequence derives from a man aged 18 to 29 in good health. Material for sequencing was naive CD4+ T cells sorted from blood. Subset reported: CD45RA+ positively selected. The chain couples TRBV7-2 to TRBJ2-7; D not resolved. The CDR3 spells CASSSSSYEQYF. CDR3 coding DNA: TGTGCCAGCAGCTCCTCCTCCTACGAGCAGTACTTC.